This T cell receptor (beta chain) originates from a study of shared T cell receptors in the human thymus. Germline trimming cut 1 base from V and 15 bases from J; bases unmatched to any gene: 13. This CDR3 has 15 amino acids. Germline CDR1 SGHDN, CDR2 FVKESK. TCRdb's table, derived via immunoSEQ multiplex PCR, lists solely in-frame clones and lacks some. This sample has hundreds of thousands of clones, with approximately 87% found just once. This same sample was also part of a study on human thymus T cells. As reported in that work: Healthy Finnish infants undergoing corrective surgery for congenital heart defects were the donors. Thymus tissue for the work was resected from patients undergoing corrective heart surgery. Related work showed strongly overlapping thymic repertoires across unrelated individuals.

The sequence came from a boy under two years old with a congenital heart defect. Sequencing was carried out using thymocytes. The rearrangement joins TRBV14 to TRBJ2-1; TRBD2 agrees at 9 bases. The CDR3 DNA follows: TGTGCCAGCAGCCAAGCGGGACTAGCACCAAGCTGGGGGTTCTTC. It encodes CASSQAGLAPSWGFF.